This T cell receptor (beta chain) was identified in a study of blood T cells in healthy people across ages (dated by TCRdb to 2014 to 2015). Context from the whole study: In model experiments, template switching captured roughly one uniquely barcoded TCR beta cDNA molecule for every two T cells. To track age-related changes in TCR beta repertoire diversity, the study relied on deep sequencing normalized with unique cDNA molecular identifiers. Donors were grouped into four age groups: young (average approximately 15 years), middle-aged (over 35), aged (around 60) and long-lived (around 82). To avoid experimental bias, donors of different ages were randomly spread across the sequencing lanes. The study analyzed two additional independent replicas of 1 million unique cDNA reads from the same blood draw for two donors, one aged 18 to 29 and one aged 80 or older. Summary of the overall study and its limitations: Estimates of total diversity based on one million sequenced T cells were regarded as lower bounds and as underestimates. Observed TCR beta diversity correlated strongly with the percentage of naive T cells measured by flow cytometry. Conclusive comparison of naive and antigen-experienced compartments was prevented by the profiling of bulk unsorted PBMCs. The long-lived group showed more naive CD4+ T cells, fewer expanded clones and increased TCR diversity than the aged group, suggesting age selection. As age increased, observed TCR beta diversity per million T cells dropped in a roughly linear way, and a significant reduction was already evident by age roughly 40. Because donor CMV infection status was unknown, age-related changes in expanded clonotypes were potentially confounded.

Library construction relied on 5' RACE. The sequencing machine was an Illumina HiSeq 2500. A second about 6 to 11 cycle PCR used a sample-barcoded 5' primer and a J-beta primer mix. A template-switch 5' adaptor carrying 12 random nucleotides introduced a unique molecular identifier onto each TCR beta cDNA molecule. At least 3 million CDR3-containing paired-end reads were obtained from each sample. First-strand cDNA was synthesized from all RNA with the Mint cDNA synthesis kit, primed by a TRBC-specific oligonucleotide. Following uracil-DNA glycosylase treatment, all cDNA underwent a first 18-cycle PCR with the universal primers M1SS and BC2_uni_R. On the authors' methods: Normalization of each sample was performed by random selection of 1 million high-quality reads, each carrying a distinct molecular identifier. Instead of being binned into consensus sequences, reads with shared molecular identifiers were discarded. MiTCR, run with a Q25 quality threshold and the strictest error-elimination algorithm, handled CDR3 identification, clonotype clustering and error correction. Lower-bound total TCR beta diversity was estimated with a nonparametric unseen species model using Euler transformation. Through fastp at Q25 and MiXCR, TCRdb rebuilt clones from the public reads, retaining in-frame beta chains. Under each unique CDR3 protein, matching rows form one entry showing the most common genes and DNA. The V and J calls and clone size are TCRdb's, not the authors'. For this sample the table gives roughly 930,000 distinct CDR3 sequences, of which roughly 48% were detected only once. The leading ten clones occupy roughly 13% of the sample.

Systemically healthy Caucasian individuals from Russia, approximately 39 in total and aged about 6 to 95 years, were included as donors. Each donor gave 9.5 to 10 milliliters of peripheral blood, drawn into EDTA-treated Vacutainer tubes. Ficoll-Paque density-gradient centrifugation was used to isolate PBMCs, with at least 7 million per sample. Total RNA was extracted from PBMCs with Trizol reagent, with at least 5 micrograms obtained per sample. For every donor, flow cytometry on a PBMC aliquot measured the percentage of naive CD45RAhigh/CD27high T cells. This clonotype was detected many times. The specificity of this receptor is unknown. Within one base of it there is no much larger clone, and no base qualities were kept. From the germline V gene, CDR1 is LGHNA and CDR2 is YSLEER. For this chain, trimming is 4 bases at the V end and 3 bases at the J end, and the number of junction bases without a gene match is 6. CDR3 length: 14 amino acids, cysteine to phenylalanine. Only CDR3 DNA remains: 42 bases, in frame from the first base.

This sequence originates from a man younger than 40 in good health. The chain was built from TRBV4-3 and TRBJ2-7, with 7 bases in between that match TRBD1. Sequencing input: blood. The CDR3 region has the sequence CASSPGTENYEQYF. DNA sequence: TGCGCCAGCAGCCCCGGGACAGAAAACTACGAGCAGTACTTC.